The 30 T cell receptor beta chains reported below all come from one sample, sequenced in a study of cytomegalovirus exposure and HLA in healthy donors. PCR amplification relied on 60 Vbeta primers (plus 13 Jbeta primers). TCRdb's copy holds only in-frame clones and misses some; the assay was immunoSEQ multiplex PCR. The sample has 200,000 to 250,000 clones, around 80% seen once. Source material: PBMCs. The receptors shown here come from a middle-aged man in good health and CMV-seronegative.

This chain joins TRBV4-1 and TRBJ1-5; D call uncertain. CDR1 MGHRA and CDR2 YSYEKL come from the germline V gene. This CDR3 contains 13 residues. Trimming took 1 base from V and 6 from J, leaving 7 bases between them. This CDR3 is CASSQASFQPQHF. In nucleotides, the CDR3 is TGCGCCAGCAGCCAAGCGAGTTTTCAGCCCCAGCATTTT.

The chain has TRBV5-1 and TRBJ1-1; perhaps TRBD1 as D (5 bases). The CDR3 sequence is 14 residues long. V was shortened by 1 base and J by 5 bases, with 12 bases between the two germline ends. Germline CDR1 SGHRS, CDR2 YFSETQ. CDR3 sequence (DNA): TGCGCCAGCAGCTTGTGGGGGGGGGAGACTGAAGCTTTCTTT. Its protein is CASSLWGGETEAFF.

The chain employs TRBV9 and TRBJ1-2; D is ambiguous. CDR1 and CDR2 from the germline V gene are SGDLS and YYNGEE. The V and J ends lost 0 bases and 2 bases respectively, with 20 bases between them. CDR3 length equals 18 residues. CDR3 protein: CASSVGSTANDRNYGYTF. The CDR3 DNA sequence: TGTGCCAGCAGCGTAGGAAGTACAGCAAACGATAGGAACTATGGCTACACCTTC.

The rearrangement joins TRBV9 to TRBJ1-1, with D hard to call. The CDR3 runs to 14 residues. CDR1 SGDLS and CDR2 YYNGEE come from the germline V gene. Between the trimmed V and J ends, which lost 0 bases and 0 bases, there was a span of 6 bases. In DNA form, the CDR3 reads TGTGCCAGCAGCGTAGCATACATGAACACTGAAGCTTTCTTT. This encodes CASSVAYMNTEAFF.

V is TRBV18 and J is TRBJ2-7; 8 nucleotides match TRBD2. This CDR3 is built from 14 residues. CDR1 and CDR2 (germline): KGHSH, LQKENI. V lost 3 bases to trimming and J lost 3 bases; unmatched junction nucleotides: 4. The CDR3: CASSPPGGIYEQYF. The CDR3 DNA is TGTGCCAGCTCACCGCCGGGGGGGATCTACGAGCAGTACTTC.

The V call is TRBV9, the J call TRBJ2-2; no definite D call. The CDR3 has 12 residues. The germline V gene has CDR1 SGDLS and CDR2 YYNGEE. Trimming took off 1 base at V and 5 bases at J, with 3 bases between the two ends. The CDR3: CASSVTTGELFF. Written as DNA, the CDR3 is TGTGCCAGCAGCGTAACAACCGGGGAGCTGTTTTTT.

The chain carries TRBV11-2 and TRBJ2-1; 16 bases are a match to TRBD2. Germline CDR1 SGHAT, CDR2 FQNNGV. V lost 5 bases to trimming and J lost 7 bases; unmatched junction nucleotides: 11. This CDR3 has 18 residues. Written as DNA, the CDR3 is TGTGCCAGCAGCCCCCGAGGGACTAGCGGGAGGGCACGAAATGAGCAGTTCTTC. Translated: CASSPRGTSGRARNEQFF.

The chain uses TRBV7-2 and TRBJ2-2; 12 nucleotides align to TRBD2. V lost 4 bases and J lost 2; bases outside the gene matches: 11. The CDR3 has 19 residues. Germline assignment: CDR1 SGHTA and CDR2 FQGNSA. The CDR3 is CASSSTLTSGRLNTGELFF. In nucleotides, the CDR3 is TGTGCCAGCAGCTCTACCCTGACTAGCGGGAGACTAAACACCGGGGAGCTGTTTTTT.

The rearrangement links TRBV28 to TRBJ2-3, with 7 bases lining up with TRBD1. CDR3 length: 14 residues. Germline V gives CDR1 MDHEN, CDR2 SYDVKM. The V segment lost 5 bases and the J segment 4 bases; nucleotides outside the gene matches: 6. Written as DNA, the CDR3 is TGTGCCAGCAGTGAAGGGGGCGTAGCAGATACGCAGTATTTT. It is translated as CASSEGGVADTQYF.

This chain connects TRBV7-2 to TRBJ2-7; no clear D gene. Germline CDR1 reads SGHTA; CDR2 reads FQGNSA. The CDR3 sequence is 15 residues long. Trimming stripped 0 bases from V and 0 bases from J, with 9 bases between. As DNA, the CDR3 is TGTGCCAGCAGCTTAGCGGGCTTCCACTCCTACGAGCAGTACTTC. It translates to CASSLAGFHSYEQYF.

The chain joins TRBV7-8 to TRBJ1-1; D call uncertain. V was trimmed by 5 bases and J by 1 base, leaving 8 bases between them. Germline-derived CDR1 and CDR2 are SGHVS and FQNEAQ. This CDR3 comprises 13 residues. The DNA of the CDR3 is TGTGCCAGCAGCCCTCCGGGGAACACTGAAGCTTTCTTT. Translating gives CASSPPGNTEAFF.

This rearrangement joins TRBV5-5 to TRBJ2-3; D remains unclear. Trimming removed 2 bases from V and 1 base from J, with 8 bases in between. Germline V gene data show CDR1 as SGHKS and CDR2 as YYEKEE (reference sequence). The CDR3 sequence is 14 residues long. CDR3 in DNA: TGTGCCAGCAGCTTATACAGAGGCACAGATACGCAGTATTTT. Amino acid sequence: CASSLYRGTDTQYF. The variable domain in full, completed from reference TRBV5-5 and TRBJ2-3, reads DAGVTQSPTHLIKTRGQQVTLRCSPISGHKSVSWYQQVLGQGPQFIFQYYEKEERGRGNFPDRFSARQFPNYSSELNVNALLLGDSALYLCASSLYRGTDTQYFGPGTRLTVL.

V is TRBV19 and J is TRBJ1-2; D is unclear. This CDR3 region has 12 residues. Trimming removed 8 bases from V and 8 bases from J, with 15 bases in between. CDR1 is LNHDA, CDR2 SQIVND, per germline (reference sequence). The CDR3 DNA reads TGTGCCAGTCGGGATCCCTCCGGAGGCTACACCTTC. Amino acids: CASRDPSGGYTF.

The chain is built from TRBV18 and TRBJ1-1; TRBD1 matches 11 bases. The CDR3 sequence is 16 residues long. The trim removed 2 bases at V and 3 bases at J, leaving 5 bases unmatched. Germline loops: CDR1 KGHSH, CDR2 LQKENI. The CDR3 reads CASSPDPGQGDTEAFF. In nucleotides, the CDR3 is TGTGCCAGCTCACCAGACCCGGGACAGGGGGACACTGAAGCTTTCTTT.

The chain links TRBV10-3 to TRBJ2-1; 8 nucleotides agree with TRBD1. J lost 7 bases, V lost 3 bases, and 14 bases had no gene match. CDR3 length equals 17 residues. The V gene's germline CDR1 is ENHRY and CDR2 SYGVKD. CDR3 protein: CAISDRSGQGAKNEQFF. In nucleotides, the CDR3 is TGTGCCATCAGTGATAGGTCGGGGCAGGGGGCTAAGAATGAGCAGTTCTTC.

This clone is a singleton in its sample. The gene calls are TRBV19 and TRBJ2-3, with 8 positions matching TRBD2. V shed 3 bases and J 1 base; nucleotides not matched to a gene: 3. CDR1 is LNHDA and CDR2 is SQIVND in the germline V gene (reference sequence). The CDR3 has 15 amino acids. CDR3: CASSITSGGTDTQYF. Written as DNA, the CDR3 is TGTGCCAGTAGTATCACTAGCGGCGGCACAGATACGCAGTATTTT.

V usage is TRBV7-6 and J usage is TRBJ2-1, with unresolved D. Germline V gene lookup returns CDR1 SGHVS and CDR2 FNYEAQ. The CDR3 is made up of 18 amino acids. Trimming cost V 1 base and J 0 bases, with 16 bases left between them. The CDR3 sequence: CASSLEIRSSSSYNEQFF. The CDR3 nucleotides read TGTGCCAGCAGCTTAGAGATCAGGTCATCGAGCTCCTACAATGAGCAGTTCTTC. Complete variable domain (other parts from reference TRBV7-6 and TRBJ2-1): GAGVSQSPRYKVTKRGQDVALRCDPISGHVSLYWYRQALGQGPEFLTYFNYEAQQDKSGLPNDRFSAERPEGSISTLTIQRTEQRDSAMYRCASSLEIRSSSSYNEQFFGPGTRLTVL.

The J gene is TRBJ2-1, the V gene TRBV6-5; 8 bases match TRBD2. The CDR3 runs to 13 residues. In germline, CDR1 is MNHEY, CDR2 SVGAGI. J lost 9 bases, V lost 3 bases, and 4 bases had no gene match. The CDR3 reads CASSYGTSSEQFF. CDR3 DNA sequence: TGTGCCAGCAGTTATGGGACTAGTAGTGAGCAGTTCTTC.

The chain carries TRBV25-1 and TRBJ2-7; maybe TRBD2 (5 bases). Trimming removed 3 bases from V and 6 bases from J, with 9 bases in between. This CDR3 spans 12 amino acids. Germline V gives CDR1 MGHDK, CDR2 SYGVNS. The CDR3 nucleotides are TGTGCCAGCAGTGATGCCGGGGTCGAGCAGTACTTC. The encoded protein is CASSDAGVEQYF.

The genes are TRBV6-1 and TRBJ1-6; no clear D gene. Germline-derived CDR1 and CDR2 are MNHNS and SASEGT. Trimming took 6 bases from V and 8 from J, leaving 11 bases between them. The CDR3 has 13 amino acids. CDR3 DNA sequence: TGTGCCAGCAGGAGGCTTAGAGATTCACCCCTCCACTTT. This sequence encodes CASRRLRDSPLHF.

The chain recombines TRBV6-4 with TRBJ1-6; 7 bases map to TRBD1. V lost 2 bases to trimming and J lost 5 bases; unmatched junction nucleotides: 3. The CDR3 is made up of 15 amino acids. Germline V lookup: CDR1 MRHNA, CDR2 SNTAGT. The CDR3 nucleotides are TGTGCCAGCAGTGACAGGGGACAGAATAATTCACCCCTCCACTTT. This codes for CASSDRGQNNSPLHF.

The chain uses TRBV2 and TRBJ2-5, with 7 bases matching TRBD1. V trimming: 6 bases; J trimming: 5 bases; junction bases outside the gene matches: 9. This CDR3 spans 14 amino acids. Germline CDR1 SNHLY, CDR2 FYNNEI. CDR3 protein: CASRRTGGSETQYF. DNA of the CDR3: TGTGCCAGCAGGAGGACAGGTGGGTCGGAGACCCAGTACTTC. The variable domain in full, with the rest retrieved from reference TRBV2 and TRBJ2-5, is EPEVTQTPSHQVTQMGQEVILRCVPISNHLYFYWYRQILGQKVEFLVSFYNNEISEKSEIFDDQFSVERPDGSNFTLKIRSTKLEDSAMYFCASRRTGGSETQYFGPGTRLLVL.

This clone appeared once. The chain is built from TRBV9 and TRBJ2-5, with 10 nucleotides matching TRBD2. Germline V gene sequence: CDR1 SGDLS, CDR2 YYNGEE. J gave up 2 bases and V 3 bases, and 4 bases lay outside the gene matches. The CDR3 loop spans 15 amino acids. The CDR3 DNA reads TGTGCCAGCAGCGCTAGCGGGGGCCGACAAGAGACCCAGTACTTC. It is translated as CASSASGGRQETQYF.

With respect to this clone: The same CDR3 can be traced to other DNA sequences in this sample. The V and J genes are TRBV5-1 and TRBJ2-2, with 7 bases aligning to TRBD1. V dropped 2 bases and J dropped 2; count of bases not matched to a gene: 3. This CDR3 is built from 15 residues. Per the germline V gene, CDR1 is SGHRS and CDR2 is YFSETQ. CDR3 nucleotide sequence: TGCGCCAGCAGCTTAAGGACAGGAAACACCGGGGAGCTGTTTTTT. This codes for CASSLRTGNTGELFF. Supplemented by reference TRBV5-1 and TRBJ2-2, the full variable domain reads KAGVTQTPRYLIKTRGQQVTLSCSPISGHRSVSWYQQTPGQGLQFLFEYFSETQRNKGNFPGRFSGRQFSNSRSEMNVSTLELGDSALYLCASSLRTGNTGELFFGEGSRLTVL.

This rearrangement joins TRBV5-1 to TRBJ2-1; the D gene is possibly TRBD2 (5 bases). Between the trimmed V and J ends, which lost 0 bases and 7 bases, there was a span of 8 bases. Per germline, CDR1 SGHRS and CDR2 YFSETQ. CDR3 size: 13 residues. CDR3 sequence: CASSLDPGNEQFF. The CDR3 DNA sequence: TGCGCCAGCAGCTTGGATCCGGGGAATGAGCAGTTCTTC.

The chain carries TRBV5-6 and TRBJ2-2; 9 bases match TRBD1. Looked up from germline, CDR1 is SGHDT and CDR2 is YYEEEE. This CDR3 contains 15 residues. V shed 2 bases, J shed 6 bases, and the junction held 5 bases outside the gene matches. DNA of the CDR3: TGTGCCAGCAGCTTATGGGACAGGGAGGCCGGGGAGCTGTTTTTT. Translating gives CASSLWDREAGELFF.

The rearrangement uses TRBV7-2 and TRBJ1-1, with D tentatively TRBD1 (6 bases). The CDR3 is made up of 13 amino acids. CDR1 SGHTA and CDR2 FQGNSA come from the germline V gene. The V end lost 7 bases, the J end lost 4 bases, and 13 bases lay between the germline ends. CDR3 amino acids: CASTSARGTEAFF. The CDR3 bases are TGTGCCAGCACCTCGGCCAGGGGCACTGAAGCTTTCTTT.

The V gene is TRBV6-5, the J gene TRBJ1-2; 7 bases are a match to TRBD1. The length of the CDR3 is 13 residues. Germline V lookup: CDR1 MNHEY, CDR2 SVGAGI. J was trimmed by 7 bases and V by 0 bases; bases with no gene match: 2. CDR3 sequence reads: CASSYSDRVGYTF. Here the CDR3 DNA reads TGTGCCAGCAGTTACTCCGACAGGGTTGGCTACACCTTC.

V and J are TRBV7-9 and TRBJ2-7; unclear D gene. Looked up from germline, CDR1 is SEHNR and CDR2 is FQNEAQ (reference sequence). This CDR3 spans 14 amino acids. Deletions cut 1 base from V and 2 bases from J, with 9 bases between. The CDR3, as DNA: TGTGCCAGCAGCTTAGACAGTATCACCTACGAGCAGTACTTC. It yields the protein CASSLDSITYEQYF.

The V and J genes are TRBV27 and TRBJ1-2, with D perhaps TRBD1 (6 bases). CDR3 length equals 14 residues. Germline-derived CDR1 and CDR2 are MNHEY and SMNVEV (reference sequence). Trimming cost V 1 base and J 8 bases, with 14 bases left between them. The CDR3 here is CASSLYFRGRGYTF. CDR3 DNA: TGTGCCAGCAGTTTATATTTCAGGGGTCGGGGCTACACCTTC.